Shown below are 18 T cell receptor beta chains from a single sample sequenced in a study of cytomegalovirus exposure and HLA in healthy donors. Primers: 60 Vbeta forward and 13 Jbeta reverse. Assay: immunoSEQ multiplex PCR; the TCRdb copy retains only in-frame clones and omits some. The sample holds about 97,000 clones, around 82% seen once. Source material: PBMCs. The receptor set was obtained from a man aged 35 to 55 in good health and CMV-seropositive.

The chain links TRBV4-1 to TRBJ2-1, with 16 bases fitting TRBD2. CDR1 MGHRA and CDR2 YSYEKL come from the germline V gene. The length of the CDR3 is 16 residues. V was pared by 8 bases and J by 9 bases, with 10 bases of the junction left unmatched. The CDR3 DNA reads as TGCGCCAGCTCCGAGGGACTAGCGGGAGGGCTAGGTGAGCAGTTCTTC. This sequence encodes CASSEGLAGGLGEQFF.

The chain employs TRBV30 and TRBJ1-5, with D maybe TRBD1 (5 bases). The CDR3 contains 13 residues. Trimming cost V 1 base and J 4 bases, with 8 bases left between them. The germline gives CDR1 GTSNPN, CDR2 SVGIG (reference sequence). The CDR3 here is CAWSAGGNQPQHF. In DNA form, the CDR3 reads TGTGCCTGGAGTGCGGGGGGAAATCAGCCCCAGCATTTT.

The chain links TRBV7-9 to TRBJ2-6; D not certain. This CDR3 comprises 16 residues. Between the trimmed V and J ends, which lost 6 bases and 0 bases, there was a span of 12 bases. Per the germline V gene, CDR1 is SEHNR and CDR2 is FQNEAQ (reference sequence). The CDR3 DNA sequence: TGTGCCAGCAGACCCTACGGTGACTCTGGGGCCAACGTCCTGACTTTC. Translated: CASRPYGDSGANVLTF.

The chain joins TRBV19 to TRBJ1-3; 7 positions match TRBD1. Trimming took 9 bases from V and 4 from J; bases not matched to a gene: 12. From germline, CDR1 is LNHDA and CDR2 SQIVND (reference sequence). The CDR3 sequence is 15 residues long. The CDR3 bases are TGTGCCAGCAAGGACAGGCGTCCTTCGGGAAACACCATATATTTT. Translation gives CASKDRRPSGNTIYF.

There are a few counts of this clone. The sample carries other DNA sequences with the same CDR3. The chain carries TRBV7-2 and TRBJ2-3; D is undetermined. Trimming shortened V by 1 base and J by 2 bases, and 4 bases separated the two germline ends. Germline-derived CDR1 and CDR2 are SGHTA and FQGNSA. This CDR3 comprises 13 residues. The CDR3 protein is CASSLDFTDTQYF. CDR3 in DNA: TGTGCCAGCAGCTTAGACTTCACAGATACGCAGTATTTT.

The rearrangement links TRBV27 to TRBJ2-1; 8 bases agree with TRBD2. The germline V gene encodes CDR1 MNHEY and CDR2 SMNVEV (reference sequence). The CDR3 extends over 15 amino acids. V shed 3 bases, J shed 1 base, and the junction held 2 bases outside the gene matches. For the CDR3, the DNA is TGTGCCAGCAGTTTGGCGGGAGGTTCCTACAATGAGCAGTTCTTC. Amino acids: CASSLAGGSYNEQFF.

This chain joins TRBV4-1 and TRBJ2-5; D is possibly TRBD1 (6 bases). The V and J ends lost 4 bases and 5 bases respectively, with 14 bases between them. Germline V gene data show CDR1 as MGHRA and CDR2 as YSYEKL. The CDR3 contains 14 residues. CDR3 DNA sequence: TGCGCCAGCAGCCTGGCTGGGGGCCGGGAGACCCAGTACTTC. This gives the protein CASSLAGGRETQYF.

J is TRBJ1-5 and V is TRBV19; D is possibly TRBD1 (6 bases). Between the trimmed V and J ends, which lost 7 bases and 4 bases, there was a span of 14 bases. CDR3 length equals 14 residues. Germline-derived CDR1 and CDR2 are LNHDA and SQIVND (reference sequence). The CDR3 reads CASTDEGGNQPQHF. CDR3 nucleotide sequence: TGTGCCAGTACCGATGAGGGGGGGAATCAGCCCCAGCATTTT.

The chain uses TRBV7-6 and TRBJ2-3, with 12 nucleotides matching TRBD2. The trim removed 1 base at V and 6 bases at J, leaving 5 bases unmatched. The CDR3 consists of 16 residues. Looked up from germline, CDR1 is SGHVS and CDR2 is FNYEAQ. The CDR3 loop is CASSLVLAGGPDTQYF. CDR3 nucleotides: TGTGCCAGCAGCTTAGTGCTAGCGGGGGGGCCGGATACGCAGTATTTT.

This chain links TRBV7-3 with TRBJ1-1; tentatively, D is TRBD1 (5 bases). The germline V and J ends were trimmed by 3 bases and 5 bases, with 10 bases remaining between them. Germline V gene sequence: CDR1 SGHTA, CDR2 FQGTGA. The CDR3 spans 13 residues. DNA for the CDR3: TGTGCCAGCAGCTTCGGGGGGGAGACTGAAGCTTTCTTT. Encoded protein: CASSFGGETEAFF. The whole variable domain, filled in from reference TRBV7-3 and TRBJ1-1, reads GAGVSQTPSNKVTEKGKYVELRCDPISGHTALYWYRQSLGQGPEFLIYFQGTGAADDSGLPNDRFFAVRPEGSVSTLKIQRTERGDSAVYLCASSFGGETEAFFGQGTRLTVV.

The V call is TRBV4-1, the J call TRBJ2-7, with 8 nucleotides matching TRBD1. Germline V gives CDR1 MGHRA, CDR2 YSYEKL. There are 14 residues in the CDR3. V shed 0 bases and J 5 bases; nucleotides not matched to a gene: 3. CDR3 in amino acids: CASSQDAGGNEQYF. As DNA, the CDR3 is TGCGCCAGCAGCCAAGATGCAGGGGGCAACGAGCAGTACTTC.

The chain joins TRBV6-1 to TRBJ2-7, with D perhaps TRBD1 (6 bases). The germline V and J ends were trimmed by 1 base and 2 bases, with 9 bases remaining between them. This CDR3 is built from 14 residues. Germline assignment: CDR1 MNHNS and CDR2 SASEGT. The chain's CDR3 is CASSEDRVPYEQYF. The CDR3 DNA reads as TGTGCCAGCAGTGAAGACAGGGTACCCTACGAGCAGTACTTC.

The CDR3 bases are TGTGCCAGCTCCCATGCGGGGGTAAACATTCAGTACTTC. It translates to CASSHAGVNIQYF. This chain joins TRBV7-8 and TRBJ2-4, with 7 bases aligning to TRBD2. Per the germline V gene, CDR1 is SGHVS and CDR2 is FQNEAQ. V shed 8 bases and J 6 bases; nucleotides not matched to a gene: 7. The CDR3 runs to 13 residues.

This chain uses TRBV5-5 with TRBJ1-2; TRBD1 matches at 7 bases. The germline V gene encodes CDR1 SGHKS and CDR2 YYEKEE (reference sequence). The length of the CDR3 is 14 residues. J lost 6 bases, V lost 4 bases, and 9 bases had no gene match. CDR3 loop: CASSQDRTRDGYTF. The CDR3 DNA reads TGTGCCAGCAGCCAGGACAGGACGCGGGATGGCTACACCTTC.

The chain recombines TRBV5-4 with TRBJ1-1, with TRBD1 matching 7 bases. Germline CDR1 reads SGHNT; CDR2 reads YYREEE (reference sequence). After removal of 4 bases from V and 1 base from J, the junction contained 1 base not matched to a gene. The CDR3 has 13 residues. For the CDR3, the DNA is TGTGCCAGCAGCCCAGGGGGGAACACTGAAGCTTTCTTT. This codes for CASSPGGNTEAFF.

The genes are TRBV27 and TRBJ2-7; TRBD1 might be the D (6 bases). CDR1 and CDR2 from the germline V gene are MNHEY and SMNVEV (reference sequence). The CDR3 runs 14 residues. V was pared by 5 bases and J by 9 bases, with 20 bases between. CDR3: CASSPPGRGVGQYF. The CDR3 nucleotides are TGTGCCAGCAGTCCCCCAGGCAGGGGAGTAGGGCAGTACTTC.

V is TRBV6-1 and J is TRBJ2-3; D uncertain. V lost 4 bases, J lost 5 bases, and 7 bases lay in between. The germline gives CDR1 MNHNS, CDR2 SASEGT. The CDR3 is made up of 12 amino acids. CDR3 residues: CASSVHRDTQYF. The CDR3 nucleotides are TGTGCCAGCAGTGTCCATAGAGATACGCAGTATTTT.

This rearrangement joins TRBV19 to TRBJ2-1; 10 bases match TRBD2. CDR1 is LNHDA and CDR2 is SQIVND in the germline V gene (reference sequence). Unmatched junction bases numbered 6, after V lost 5 bases and J lost 5 bases. This CDR3 is built from 15 residues. The CDR3 DNA sequence: TGTGCCAGTAGTGGAAGGACTAGCGGAAACAATGAGCAGTTCTTC. Amino acid sequence: CASSGRTSGNNEQFF.